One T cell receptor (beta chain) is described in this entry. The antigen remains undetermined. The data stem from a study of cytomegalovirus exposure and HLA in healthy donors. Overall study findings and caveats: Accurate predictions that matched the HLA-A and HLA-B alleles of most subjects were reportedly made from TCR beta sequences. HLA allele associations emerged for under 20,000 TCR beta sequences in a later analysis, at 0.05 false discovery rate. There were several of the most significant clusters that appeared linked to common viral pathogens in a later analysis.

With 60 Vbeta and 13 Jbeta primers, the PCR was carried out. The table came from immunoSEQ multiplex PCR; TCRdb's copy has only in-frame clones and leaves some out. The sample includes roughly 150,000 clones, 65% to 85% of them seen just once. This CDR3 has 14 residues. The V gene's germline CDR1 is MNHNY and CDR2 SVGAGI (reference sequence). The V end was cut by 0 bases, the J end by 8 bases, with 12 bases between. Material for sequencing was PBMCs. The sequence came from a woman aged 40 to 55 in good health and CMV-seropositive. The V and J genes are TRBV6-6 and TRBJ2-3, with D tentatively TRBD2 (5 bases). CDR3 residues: CASSYSDSGGTQYF. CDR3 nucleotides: TGTGCCAGCAGTTACTCGGACTCAGGCGGTACGCAGTATTTT.